The 18 T cell receptor beta chains given below trace back to one sample, sequenced in a study of T cell responses to AZD1222 COVID-19 vaccine. The data were produced by immunoSEQ multiplex PCR, yet TCRdb's version contains in-frame clones alone and is incomplete. The repertoire holds 95,000 or so clones, with roughly 84% as singletons. The specimen comprised peripheral blood, sampled on day 0 of AZD1222 vaccination. These receptors were taken from an adult in good health.

The rearrangement joins TRBV11-2 to TRBJ2-1; TRBD1 matches 8 bases. The CDR3 runs to 16 residues. V lost 1 base and J lost 3; bases outside the gene matches: 5. The V gene's germline CDR1 is SGHAT and CDR2 FQNNGV. The CDR3 bases are TGTGCCAGCAGCTTAGCACCGGGACAGGACTACAATGAGCAGTTCTTC. Amino acid sequence: CASSLAPGQDYNEQFF.

This rearrangement joins TRBV6-5 to TRBJ2-7; D unclear. Germline V gives CDR1 MNHEY, CDR2 SVGAGI. The V and J ends lost 0 bases and 0 bases respectively, with 9 bases between them. The CDR3 contains 15 residues. CDR3 nucleotides: TGTGCCAGCAGTTACTCGTGGAAAGTCTCCTACGAGCAGTACTTC. This gives the protein CASSYSWKVSYEQYF.

This chain joins TRBV29-1 and TRBJ1-1, with D uncertain. CDR1 and CDR2 from the germline V gene are SQVTM and ANQGSEA. CDR3 length: 10 residues. The V end lost 4 bases, the J end lost 5 bases, and 5 bases lay between the germline ends. The CDR3 loop is CSVAWTEAFF. The CDR3 DNA reads TGCAGCGTTGCCTGGACTGAAGCTTTCTTT.

This chain joins TRBV6-5 and TRBJ1-5; possibly TRBD1 for D (5 bases). The CDR3 runs to 16 residues. The ends were cut back, 2 bases at V and 2 bases at J, with 13 bases in the middle. From germline, CDR1 is MNHEY and CDR2 SVGAGI. The CDR3: CASSYKDRAGNQPQHF. CDR3 sequence (DNA): TGTGCCAGCAGTTACAAAGACAGAGCCGGCAATCAGCCCCAGCATTTT.

The CDR3 protein is CASSLGRVGTDTQYF. Here the CDR3 DNA reads TGTGCCAGCAGCCTTGGACGGGTGGGGACAGATACGCAGTATTTT. J is TRBJ2-3 and V is TRBV7-2; D call uncertain. Per the germline V gene, CDR1 is SGHTA and CDR2 is FQGNSA. The CDR3 runs 15 residues. The V end was cut by 5 bases, the J end by 3 bases, with 15 bases between.

The rearrangement uses TRBV6-5 and TRBJ1-5; D remains unclear. Germline CDR1 MNHEY, CDR2 SVGAGI. The V end lost 7 bases, the J end lost 2 bases, and 9 bases lay between the germline ends. The CDR3 spans 13 residues. CDR3 protein: CASTGWGNQPQHF. The CDR3 DNA follows: TGTGCCAGCACGGGATGGGGCAATCAGCCCCAGCATTTT.

This sequence joins TRBV4-1 and TRBJ1-6; D is unresolved. V gave up 0 bases and J gave up 7 bases, with 13 bases separating them. From germline, CDR1 is MGHRA and CDR2 YSYEKL. CDR3 length: 16 amino acids. The CDR3 is CASSQDWQAGNSPLHF. The CDR3 coding sequence is TGCGCCAGCAGCCAAGATTGGCAGGCCGGGAATTCACCCCTCCACTTT.

The V and J genes are TRBV19 and TRBJ1-1; 7 bases line up with TRBD1. The CDR3 extends over 13 amino acids. The V gene's germline CDR1 is LNHDA and CDR2 SQIVND (reference sequence). After removal of 6 bases from V and 1 base from J, the junction contained 2 bases not matched to a gene. The CDR3 coding sequence is TGTGCCAGTAGGAGACAGGGGAACACTGAAGCTTTCTTT. Its protein product is CASRRQGNTEAFF.

This clone has a single count. The CDR3 loop is CASSQGRHYNEQFF. The CDR3 nucleotides are TGTGCCAGCAGCCAGGGACGACATTACAATGAGCAGTTCTTC. The chain joins TRBV7-8 to TRBJ2-1; D is possibly TRBD1 or TRBD2 (5 bases each). V was cut by 5 bases and J by 4 bases, with 12 bases left in between. CDR3 length equals 14 residues. CDR1 and CDR2 from the germline V gene are SGHVS and FQNEAQ.

In this sample, this clone turned up once. J is TRBJ1-4 and V is TRBV6-6; unclear D gene. This CDR3 spans 15 amino acids. V dropped 4 bases and J dropped 8 bases, with 17 bases sitting between them. Germline V lookup: CDR1 MNHNY, CDR2 SVGAGI (reference sequence). CDR3 nucleotides: TGTGCCAGCAGTTTGGCGGATGAATTTGGGGAAAAACTGTTTTTT. Its translation is CASSLADEFGEKLFF.

This sequence joins TRBV28 and TRBJ2-6; D gene ambiguous. The CDR3 length is 15 residues. The germline CDR1 and CDR2 sequences are MDHEN and SYDVKM. V lost 4 bases to trimming and J lost 4 bases, with 11 bases between them. CDR3 sequence: CASSSPGGGANVLTF. DNA for the CDR3: TGTGCCAGCAGTTCTCCAGGTGGAGGGGCCAACGTCCTGACTTTC. Full variable domain (outside the CDR3, taken from reference TRBV28 and TRBJ2-6): DVKVTQSSRYLVKRTGEKVFLECVQDMDHENMFWYRQDPGLGLRLIYFSYDVKMKEKGDIPEGYSVSREKKERFSLILESASTNQTSMYLCASSSPGGGANVLTFGAGSRLTVL.

This clone was counted a few times. The chain joins TRBV7-2 to TRBJ2-1; D is possibly TRBD2 (6 bases). The germline CDR1 and CDR2 sequences are SGHTA and FQGNSA. This CDR3 spans 16 amino acids. V dropped 5 bases and J dropped 8 bases, with 22 bases sitting between them. Written as DNA, the CDR3 is TGTGCCAGCAGCCCCCCCGGGGGTTATTCGTGGGATGAGCAGTTCTTC. This sequence encodes CASSPPGGYSWDEQFF. Full variable domain (outside the CDR3, taken from reference TRBV7-2 and TRBJ2-1): GAGVSQSPSNKVTEKGKDVELRCDPISGHTALYWYRQSLGQGLEFLIYFQGNSAPDKSGLPSDRFSAERTGGSVSTLTIQRTQQEDSAVYLCASSPPGGYSWDEQFFGPGTRLTVL.

J is TRBJ1-6 and V is TRBV6-5; D ambiguous. The CDR3 runs 16 residues. Germline CDR1 is MNHEY and CDR2 is SVGAGI. Deletions cut 2 bases from V and 5 bases from J, with 13 bases between. Here the CDR3 DNA reads TGTGCCAGCAGTTACGGGCCCGAGATACATAATTCACCCCTCCACTTT. As protein: CASSYGPEIHNSPLHF.

The genes are TRBV10-3 and TRBJ1-2; 9 positions match TRBD1. Germline V CDR1 and CDR2: ENHRY, SYGVKD. The CDR3 covers 13 residues. V shed 7 bases and J 6 bases; nucleotides not matched to a gene: 6. CDR3 residues: CAITQTGGDGYTF. The CDR3, as DNA: TGTGCCATCACCCAAACAGGGGGCGATGGCTACACCTTC.

The chain couples TRBV7-6 to TRBJ2-7; 7 positions match TRBD2. The CDR3 runs 12 residues. V gave up 4 bases and J gave up 7 bases; unmatched junction bases: 4. Germline V lookup: CDR1 SGHVS, CDR2 FNYEAQ. The CDR3 sequence is CASSSTAGEQYF. CDR3 sequence (DNA): TGTGCCAGCAGCTCAACAGCGGGAGAGCAGTACTTC.

This clone showed up just a few times. The V and J genes are TRBV10-1 and TRBJ1-3; D gene ambiguous. The CDR3 has 14 residues. In germline, CDR1 is WNHNN, CDR2 SYGVQD (reference sequence). V was clipped by 4 bases and J by 11 bases, with 18 bases between them. For the CDR3, the DNA is TGCGCCAGCAGTGCAATTAGGAGGCGTCAGGCCATATATTTT. This encodes CASSAIRRRQAIYF.

The gene calls are TRBV6-5 and TRBJ1-3; D gene uncertain. The CDR3 runs to 12 residues. The germline V gene encodes CDR1 MNHEY and CDR2 SVGAGI. The CDR3 sequence: CAITETGNTIYF. The CDR3 nucleotides are TGTGCGATTACAGAGACTGGAAACACCATATATTTT.

The gene calls are TRBV6-5 and TRBJ1-2; TRBD1 aligns across 7 bases. The CDR3 is 15 amino acids. V lost 6 bases, J lost 0 bases, and 7 bases stayed unmatched. Germline CDR1 and CDR2: MNHEY and SVGAGI. The CDR3 is CASSKGQIANYGYTF. The CDR3 nucleotides read TGTGCCAGCAGCAAGGGACAGATAGCTAACTATGGCTACACCTTC.